This T cell receptor (beta chain) originates from a study of blood T cell repertoires in COVID-19. Study summary: Samples came from the United States, Italy and Spain, spanning acute and convalescent COVID-19.

CDR1 MNHEY and CDR2 SVGAGI come from the germline V gene. This CDR3 is built from 14 residues. With 5 bases removed from V and 1 base from J, the gap between germline ends came to 9 bases. In the original processing: Reference gene primers were amplified, and this amplification served to estimate nucleated cell counts. Sequenced by immunoSEQ multiplex PCR; TCRdb stores in-frame clones only, minus some. V, J and clone size derive from that table, while D and trimming were established from the DNA sequence. The sample shows 150,000 to 200,000 clones, about 81% of them seen only once. The source of this sequence is a man aged 55 to 69 with active or convalescent COVID-19. The sample comprised peripheral blood. This chain connects TRBV6-5 to TRBJ1-5; D call uncertain. This CDR3 reads CASSLIASNQPQHF. Written as DNA, the CDR3 is TGTGCCAGCAGTCTAATCGCGAGCAATCAGCCCCAGCATTTT.